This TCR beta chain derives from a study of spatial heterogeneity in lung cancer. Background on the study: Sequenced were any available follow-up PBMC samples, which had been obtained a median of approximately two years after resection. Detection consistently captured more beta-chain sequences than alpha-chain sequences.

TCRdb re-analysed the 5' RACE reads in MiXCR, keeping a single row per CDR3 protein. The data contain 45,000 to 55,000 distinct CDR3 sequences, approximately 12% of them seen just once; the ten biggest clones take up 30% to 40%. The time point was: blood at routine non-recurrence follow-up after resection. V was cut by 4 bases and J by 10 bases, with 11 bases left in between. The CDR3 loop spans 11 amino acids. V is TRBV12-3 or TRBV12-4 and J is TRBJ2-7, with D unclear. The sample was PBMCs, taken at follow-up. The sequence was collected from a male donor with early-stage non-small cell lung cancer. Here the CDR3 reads CASSSMGNQYF. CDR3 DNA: TGTGCCAGCAGTTCCATGGGGAATCAGTACTTC.